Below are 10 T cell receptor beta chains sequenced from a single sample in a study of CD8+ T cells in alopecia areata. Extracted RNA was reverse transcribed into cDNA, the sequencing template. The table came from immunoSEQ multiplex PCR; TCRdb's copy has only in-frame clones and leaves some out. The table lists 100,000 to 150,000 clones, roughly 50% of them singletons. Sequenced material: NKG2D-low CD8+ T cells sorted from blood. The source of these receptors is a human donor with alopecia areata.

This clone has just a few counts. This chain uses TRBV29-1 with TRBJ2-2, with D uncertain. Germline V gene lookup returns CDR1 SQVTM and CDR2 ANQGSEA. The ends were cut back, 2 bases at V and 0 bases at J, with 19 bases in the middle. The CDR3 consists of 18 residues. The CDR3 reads CSVETTDRAFANTGELFF. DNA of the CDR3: TGCAGCGTTGAAACAACCGATCGGGCGTTCGCGAACACCGGGGAGCTGTTTTTT.

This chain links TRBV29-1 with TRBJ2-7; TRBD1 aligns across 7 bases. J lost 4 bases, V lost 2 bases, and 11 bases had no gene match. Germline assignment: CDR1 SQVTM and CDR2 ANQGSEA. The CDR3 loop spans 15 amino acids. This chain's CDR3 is CSVEPSYRGEYEQYF. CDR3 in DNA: TGCAGCGTTGAACCATCTTACAGGGGCGAGTACGAGCAGTACTTC.

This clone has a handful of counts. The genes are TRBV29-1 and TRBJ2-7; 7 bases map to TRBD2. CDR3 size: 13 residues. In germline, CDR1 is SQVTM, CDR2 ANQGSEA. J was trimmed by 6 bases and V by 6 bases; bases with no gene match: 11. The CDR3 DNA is TGCAGCGTCGGGGGGACGTTCACCGCCGAGCAGTACTTC. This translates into CSVGGTFTAEQYF.

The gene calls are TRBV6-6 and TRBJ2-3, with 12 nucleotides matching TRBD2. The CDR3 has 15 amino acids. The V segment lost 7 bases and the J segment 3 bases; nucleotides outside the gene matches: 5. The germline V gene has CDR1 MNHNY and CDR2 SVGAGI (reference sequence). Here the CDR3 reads CASTELAGGTDTQYF. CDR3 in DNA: TGTGCCAGCACTGAACTAGCGGGAGGAACAGATACGCAGTATTTT.

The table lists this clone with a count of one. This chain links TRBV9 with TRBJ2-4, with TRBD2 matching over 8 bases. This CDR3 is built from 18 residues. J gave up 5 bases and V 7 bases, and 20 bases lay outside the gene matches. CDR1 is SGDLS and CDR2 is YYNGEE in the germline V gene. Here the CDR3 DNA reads TGTGCCAGCGCCGCCCGGGCCAGCGGGGGCTTTATCGAAAACATTCAGTACTTC. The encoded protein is CASAARASGGFIENIQYF. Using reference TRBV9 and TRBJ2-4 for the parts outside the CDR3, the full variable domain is DSGVTQTPKHLITATGQRVTLRCSPRSGDLSVYWYQQSLDQGLQFLIQYYNGEERAKGNILERFSAQQFPDLHSELNLSSLELGDSALYFCASAARASGGFIENIQYFGAGTRLSVL.

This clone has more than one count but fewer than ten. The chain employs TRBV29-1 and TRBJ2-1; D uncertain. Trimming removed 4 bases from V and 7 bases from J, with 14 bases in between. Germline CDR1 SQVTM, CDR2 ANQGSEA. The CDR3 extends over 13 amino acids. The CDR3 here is CSVVFRSKNEQFF. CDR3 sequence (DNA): TGCAGCGTTGTGTTCAGGTCAAAGAATGAGCAGTTCTTC.

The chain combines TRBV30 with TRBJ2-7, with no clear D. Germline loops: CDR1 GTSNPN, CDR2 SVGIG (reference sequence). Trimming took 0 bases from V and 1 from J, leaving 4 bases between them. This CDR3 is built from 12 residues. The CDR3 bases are TGTGCCTGGAGTGTACCGTCCTACGAGCAGTACTTC. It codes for CAWSVPSYEQYF.

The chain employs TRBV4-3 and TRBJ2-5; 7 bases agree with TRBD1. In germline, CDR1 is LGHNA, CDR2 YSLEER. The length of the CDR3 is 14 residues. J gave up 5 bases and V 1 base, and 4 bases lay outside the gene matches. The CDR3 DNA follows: TGCGCCAGCAGCCAAGGCTCAGGGGGTGAGACCCAGTACTTC. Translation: CASSQGSGGETQYF.

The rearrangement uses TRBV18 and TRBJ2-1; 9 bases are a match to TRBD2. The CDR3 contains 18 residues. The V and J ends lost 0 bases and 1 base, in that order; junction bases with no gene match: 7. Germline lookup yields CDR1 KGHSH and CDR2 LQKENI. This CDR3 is CASSPPPPLAGSYNEQFF. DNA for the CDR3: TGTGCCAGCTCACCACCGCCCCCCCTAGCGGGATCCTACAATGAGCAGTTCTTC.

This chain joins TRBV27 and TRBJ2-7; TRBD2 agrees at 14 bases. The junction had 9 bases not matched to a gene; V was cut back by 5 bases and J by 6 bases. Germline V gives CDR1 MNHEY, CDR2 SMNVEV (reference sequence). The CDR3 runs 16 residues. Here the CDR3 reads CASSPGTSGGLAEQYF. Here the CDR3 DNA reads TGTGCCAGCAGTCCCGGGACTAGCGGGGGCCTCGCCGAGCAGTACTTC.